What follows are 14 T cell receptor beta chains derived from one specimen sequenced in a study of cytomegalovirus exposure and HLA in healthy donors. The PCR was carried out with 60 Vbeta primers and 13 Jbeta primers. The method was immunoSEQ multiplex PCR; TCRdb's version includes in-frame clones alone and lacks a portion of them. The data show roughly 160,000 clones, approximately 73% seen once. The source material was PBMCs. These receptors all come from a woman aged 18 to 35 in good health and CMV-seropositive.

This clone was counted a few times. V is TRBV29-1 and J is TRBJ1-5, with unresolved D. V lost 4 bases, J lost 0 bases, and 10 bases lay in between. The V gene's germline CDR1 is SQVTM and CDR2 ANQGSEA. This CDR3 has 14 amino acids. The CDR3 nucleotides are TGCAGCGTTGGAGAGGGCGTTAGCAATCAGCCCCAGCATTTT. The encoded protein is CSVGEGVSNQPQHF.

The V call is TRBV7-2, the J call TRBJ1-5, with D tentatively TRBD1 (5 bases). With 5 bases removed from V and 4 bases from J, the gap between germline ends came to 12 bases. Germline CDR1 is SGHTA and CDR2 is FQGNSA. The CDR3 totals 14 residues. The CDR3 loop is CASSPVGGNQPQHF. Here the CDR3 DNA reads TGTGCCAGCAGCCCCGTGGGGGGGAATCAGCCCCAGCATTTT.

The chain uses TRBV5-4 and TRBJ2-1, with 11 bases that match TRBD2. This CDR3 has 17 residues. V lost 4 bases and J lost 3; bases outside the gene matches: 9. The germline V gene encodes CDR1 SGHNT and CDR2 YYREEE (reference sequence). This CDR3 reads CASSPTSGAELYNEQFF. The CDR3 nucleotides read TGTGCCAGCAGCCCGACTAGCGGGGCTGAACTCTACAATGAGCAGTTCTTC.

This clone was seen once. V gene TRBV6-1 combines with J gene TRBJ2-1; TRBD1 aligns across 8 bases. The CDR3 loop spans 13 amino acids. The V and J ends lost 8 bases and 7 bases, in that order; junction bases with no gene match: 7. Per germline, CDR1 MNHNS and CDR2 SASEGT. Here the CDR3 reads CASFSDRVNEQFF. As DNA, the CDR3 is TGTGCCAGCTTCTCGGACAGGGTAAATGAGCAGTTCTTC.

This clone was observed a single time. The chain has TRBV6-5 and TRBJ1-3; D is undetermined. This CDR3 contains 13 residues. Germline V gives CDR1 MNHEY, CDR2 SVGAGI. Trimming cost V 10 bases and J 1 base, with 11 bases left between them. The CDR3 DNA is TGTGCCACGTGGAGAGGGTCTGGAAACACCATATATTTT. It encodes CATWRGSGNTIYF.

The DNA for the CDR3 is TGTGCCAGCAGTCCTAGTCCGGGGGGGCTCACAGATACGCAGTATTTT. Its translation is CASSPSPGGLTDTQYF. The V and J genes are TRBV2 and TRBJ2-3; 8 bases agree with TRBD2. The CDR3 runs to 16 residues. J gave up 2 bases and V 5 bases, and 9 bases lay outside the gene matches. Germline V lookup: CDR1 SNHLY, CDR2 FYNNEI.

This chain uses TRBV16 with TRBJ1-6; tentatively, D is TRBD1 (6 bases). CDR3 size: 16 residues. Deletions cut 0 bases from V and 10 bases from J, with 16 bases between. Germline V gene sequence: CDR1 KGHSY, CDR2 FQNENV. For the CDR3, the DNA is TGTGCCAGCAGCCAATCGGTTGGGGGCCCCAGGTCACCCCTCCACTTT. Protein: CASSQSVGGPRSPLHF. Combining the CDR3 with reference TRBV16 and TRBJ1-6 gives the whole variable domain GEEVAQTPKHLVRGEGQKAKLYCAPIKGHSYVFWYQQVLKNEFKFLISFQNENVFDETGMPKERFSAKCLPNSPCSLEIQATKLEDSAVYFCASSQSVGGPRSPLHFGNGTRLTVT.

This clone was found a few times. The rearrangement joins TRBV11-2 to TRBJ1-1; no clear D gene. The CDR3 length is 15 residues. Deletions cut 5 bases from V and 1 base from J, with 14 bases between. Germline CDR1 is SGHAT and CDR2 is FQNNGV. The CDR3 DNA is TGTGCCAGCAGCGAGATAGAGGGAGGGAACACTGAAGCTTTCTTT. This sequence encodes CASSEIEGGNTEAFF.

The CDR3 region is CASSHSTSYEQYF. The CDR3 DNA sequence: TGCGCCAGCAGCCACAGTACTTCCTACGAGCAGTACTTC. The gene calls are TRBV5-1 and TRBJ2-7; D uncertain. The V gene's germline CDR1 is SGHRS and CDR2 YFSETQ. The CDR3 contains 13 residues. Deletions cut 4 bases from V and 1 base from J, with 9 bases between. Complete variable domain (other parts from reference TRBV5-1 and TRBJ2-7): KAGVTQTPRYLIKTRGQQVTLSCSPISGHRSVSWYQQTPGQGLQFLFEYFSETQRNKGNFPGRFSGRQFSNSRSEMNVSTLELGDSALYLCASSHSTSYEQYFGPGTRLTVT.

There are a few counts of this clone. The V gene is TRBV9, the J gene TRBJ1-3; TRBD1 might be the D (5 bases). This CDR3 has 16 residues. V was clipped by 0 bases and J by 1 base, with 11 bases between them. Germline V gene data show CDR1 as SGDLS and CDR2 as YYNGEE. The CDR3 spells CASSVDEGASGNTIYF. CDR3 coding DNA: TGTGCCAGCAGCGTAGACGAAGGGGCGTCTGGAAACACCATATATTTT.

This sequence joins TRBV11-2 and TRBJ1-2; 9 bases line up with TRBD1. The germline V gene encodes CDR1 SGHAT and CDR2 FQNNGV. CDR3 length: 16 amino acids. Trimming took 7 bases from V and 4 from J; bases not matched to a gene: 13. The CDR3 DNA reads TGTGCCAGCATGGCCCCCACAGGGGGCGGTGGCTATGGCTACACCTTC. Protein product: CASMAPTGGGGYGYTF.

The chain recombines TRBV6-5 with TRBJ2-7, with D possibly being TRBD1 (7 bases). This CDR3 spans 14 amino acids. V lost 0 bases to trimming and J lost 6 bases, with 12 bases between them. Germline assignment: CDR1 MNHEY and CDR2 SVGAGI. CDR3 in amino acids: CASSYSPQGGEQYF. The CDR3, as DNA: TGTGCCAGCAGTTACTCGCCCCAGGGGGGCGAGCAGTACTTC.

This clone was recorded a few times. This rearrangement joins TRBV15 to TRBJ2-1; no firm D call. CDR1 is LNHNV, CDR2 YYDKDF, per germline (reference sequence). The CDR3 covers 13 residues. V was cut by 1 base and J by 4 bases, with 5 bases left in between. The CDR3 reads CATSRARYNEQFF. In nucleotides, the CDR3 is TGTGCCACCAGCAGAGCTAGATACAATGAGCAGTTCTTC.

The genes are TRBV29-1 and TRBJ1-1; the D is unclear. This CDR3 has 11 amino acids. The V gene's germline CDR1 is SQVTM and CDR2 ANQGSEA. In nucleotides, the CDR3 is TGCACCACGTTCGTGCGGACTGAAGCTTTCTTT. This encodes CTTFVRTEAFF.